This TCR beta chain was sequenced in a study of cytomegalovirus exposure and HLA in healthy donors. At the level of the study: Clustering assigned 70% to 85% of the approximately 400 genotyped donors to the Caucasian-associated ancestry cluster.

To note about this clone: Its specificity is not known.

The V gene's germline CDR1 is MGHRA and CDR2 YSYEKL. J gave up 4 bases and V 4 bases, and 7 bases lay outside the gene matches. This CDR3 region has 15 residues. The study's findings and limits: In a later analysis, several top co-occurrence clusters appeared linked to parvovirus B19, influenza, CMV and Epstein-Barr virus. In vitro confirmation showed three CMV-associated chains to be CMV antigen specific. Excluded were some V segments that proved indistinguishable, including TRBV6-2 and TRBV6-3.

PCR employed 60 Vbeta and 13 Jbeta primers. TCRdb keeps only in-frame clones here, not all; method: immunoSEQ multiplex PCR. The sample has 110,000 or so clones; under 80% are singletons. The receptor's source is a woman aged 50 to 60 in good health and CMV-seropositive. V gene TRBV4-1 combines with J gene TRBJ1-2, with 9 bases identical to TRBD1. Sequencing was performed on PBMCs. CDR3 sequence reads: CASSRQDRGAYGYTF. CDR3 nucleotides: TGCGCCAGCAGCCGCCAAGACAGGGGGGCCTATGGCTACACCTTC.